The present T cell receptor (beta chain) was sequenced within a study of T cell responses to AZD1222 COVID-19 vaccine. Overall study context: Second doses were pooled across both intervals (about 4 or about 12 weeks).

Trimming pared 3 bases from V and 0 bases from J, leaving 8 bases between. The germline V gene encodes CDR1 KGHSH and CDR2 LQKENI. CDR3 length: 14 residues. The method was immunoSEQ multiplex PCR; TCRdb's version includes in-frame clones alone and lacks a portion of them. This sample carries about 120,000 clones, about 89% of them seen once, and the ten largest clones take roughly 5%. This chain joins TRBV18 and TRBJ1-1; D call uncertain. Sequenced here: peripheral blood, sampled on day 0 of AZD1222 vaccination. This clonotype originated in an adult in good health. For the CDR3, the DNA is TGTGCCAGCTCACCGGAAGTGGTGAACACTGAAGCTTTCTTT. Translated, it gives CASSPEVVNTEAFF.